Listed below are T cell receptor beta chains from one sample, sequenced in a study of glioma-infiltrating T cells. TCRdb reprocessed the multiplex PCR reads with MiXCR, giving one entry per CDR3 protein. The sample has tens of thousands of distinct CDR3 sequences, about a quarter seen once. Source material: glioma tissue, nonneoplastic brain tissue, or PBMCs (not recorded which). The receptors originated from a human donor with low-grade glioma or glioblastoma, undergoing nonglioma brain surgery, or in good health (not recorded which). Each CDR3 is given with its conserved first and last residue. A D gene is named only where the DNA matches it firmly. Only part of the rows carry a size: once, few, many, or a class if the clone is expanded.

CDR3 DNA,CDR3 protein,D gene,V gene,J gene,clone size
TGTGCCAGCAGCTTGCTCGACAGGGAAGGCATTTACGAGCAGTACTTC,CASSLLDREGIYEQYF,TRBD1,TRBV5-4,TRBJ2-7,-
TGCAGCGCCAGACAGGGTTGGGACACTGAAGCTTTCTTT,CSARQGWDTEAFF,TRBD1,TRBV29-1,TRBJ1-1,many
TGTGCCAGCAGTGAACTTCCTAGCGGGAGGGCTTTATACAATGAGCAGTTCTTC,CASSELPSGRALYNEQFF,TRBD2,TRBV6-1,TRBJ2-1,many
TGTGCCAGCAGCTTAGTATCCGGGGGCAATCAGCCCCAGCATTTT,CASSLVSGGNQPQHF,-,TRBV7-9,TRBJ1-5,few
TGTGCCAGCAGTTACGAGAGGAGATCTCACGTAAGGACTGAAGCTTTCTTT,CASSYERRSHVRTEAFF,-,TRBV6-5,TRBJ1-1,many
TGCGCCAGCAGCTTAGGGGGGCTTAACTATGGCTACACCTTC,CASSLGGLNYGYTF,-,TRBV5-1,TRBJ1-2,-
TGCAGCGTTGTGTTCCGGGACAGGGGTTACAATGAGCAGTTCTTC,CSVVFRDRGYNEQFF,TRBD1,TRBV29-1,TRBJ2-1,few
TGTGCCAGCAGACATGGGACAGAAGTCTATGGCTACACCTTC,CASRHGTEVYGYTF,TRBD1,TRBV7-9,TRBJ1-2,-
TGTGCCAGCATCTTCCGGGCGGGGGGGAATTCACCCCTCCACTTT,CASIFRAGGNSPLHF,-,TRBV28,TRBJ1-6,many
TGTGCCAGTACCTCCGGGACAGGGGCCCCCGGGGAGCTGTTTTTT,CASTSGTGAPGELFF,TRBD1,TRBV19,TRBJ2-2,few
TGTGCCAGCAGTTTAGGGCGAAATGGGCAGTTCTTC,CASSLGRNGQFF,-,TRBV6-5,TRBJ2-1,-
TGCAGCGTTGTGGGAAATAGACCAGTTGCTGAGCAGTTCTTC,CSVVGNRPVAEQFF,-,TRBV29-1,TRBJ2-1,-
TGTGCCACCAGGTTGCCTGGCGGGGACATTCAGTACTTC,CATRLPGGDIQYF,-,TRBV15,TRBJ2-4,many
TGTTCCAGCAGCCAAGATCGGGACTACGAGCAGTACTTC,CSSSQDRDYEQYF,-,TRBV3-1,TRBJ2-7,-
TGTGCCAGCATCCTCCAGAAGGGGCGGGAGGGGACAGATACGCAGTATTTT,CASILQKGREGTDTQYF,TRBD2,TRBV7-8,TRBJ2-3,many
TGTGCCAGCAGTGTTCAGGCGGGGTACAATGAGCAGTTCTTC,CASSVQAGYNEQFF,-,TRBV6-4,TRBJ2-1,many
TGCAGTGCTAGAGCCTCTAGCGGGAGGGCCGTGGAGACCCAGTACTTC,CSARASSGRAVETQYF,TRBD2,TRBV20-1,TRBJ2-5,many
TGTGCCAGCAGCCTCCTAGCGGGAGGGTCCGATACGCAGTATTTT,CASSLLAGGSDTQYF,TRBD2,TRBV3-1,TRBJ2-3,-
TGTGCCAGCAGTAATAAACGGGGCACCTACAATGAGCAGTTCTTC,CASSNKRGTYNEQFF,-,TRBV12-3/TRBV12-4,TRBJ2-1,-
TGCAGTGCCATGACAGGGGGCGCACACACTGAAGCTTTCTTT,CSAMTGGAHTEAFF,TRBD1,TRBV20-1,TRBJ1-1,many
TGTGCCAGCACCGGGCGGGTCACAGATACGCAGTATTTT,CASTGRVTDTQYF,-,TRBV7-2,TRBJ2-3,many
TGTGCCAGCAGCACCGGACTAGCGGGAGTTGTCCATGAGCAGTTCTTC,CASSTGLAGVVHEQFF,TRBD2,TRBV2,TRBJ2-1,many
TGTGCCACCCTGACTAGCGGGGGTTACAATGAGCAGTTCTTC,CATLTSGGYNEQFF,TRBD2,TRBV28,TRBJ2-1,many
TGTGCCAGCAGTGTTCGGGGGCTTGGCCTTGAAGCTTTCTTT,CASSVRGLGLEAFF,-,TRBV2,TRBJ1-1,-
TGTGCCAGCAGAGTCCGGACAGGGGGGACAGATACGCAGTATTTT,CASRVRTGGTDTQYF,TRBD1,TRBV25-1,TRBJ2-3,-
TGTGCCAGCAGCACGCTGGGAAGCTCCTACAATGAGCAGTTCTTC,CASSTLGSSYNEQFF,-,TRBV9,TRBJ2-1,-
TGTGCCAGCAAAGACCGACCACCCTATATAGAGCAGTACTTC,CASKDRPPYIEQYF,-,TRBV2,TRBJ2-7,many
TGCAGTGCTAGAGATTGGGGCAGCACCCCAAGCAATCAGCCCCAGCATTTT,CSARDWGSTPSNQPQHF,-,TRBV20-1,TRBJ1-5,many
TGCAGTGCTAGAGATGCGAGGGGGCTCACAGATACGCAGTATTTT,CSARDARGLTDTQYF,TRBD1,TRBV20-1,TRBJ2-3,many
TGTGCCAGTAGTATTCGACGAATTAACAGGGGAGAGACCCAGTACTTC,CASSIRRINRGETQYF,TRBD1,TRBV19,TRBJ2-5,-
TGCAGCGTAAAAGGGTACCCTAACTATGACTACACCTTC,CSVKGYPNYDYTF,-,TRBV20-1,TRBJ1-2,-
TGTGCCAGCAGTCCCTCCCGGGTCATACAGGAGACCCAGTACTTC,CASSPSRVIQETQYF,-,TRBV27,TRBJ2-5,many
TGTGCCAGCAGCCATCCTCCAGGGGGGGGCTACACCTTC,CASSHPPGGGYTF,TRBD1,TRBV3-1,TRBJ1-2,many
TGTGCCAGCAGTCCATACACGGGACGGACCCTATTCTCCGAGCAGTACTTC,CASSPYTGRTLFSEQYF,-,TRBV27,TRBJ2-7,many
TGTGCCAGCAGCCCTATAGACAGGGTCGGATACGAGCAGTACTTC,CASSPIDRVGYEQYF,TRBD1,TRBV7-9,TRBJ2-7,-
TGTGCCAGCAGCCAAGATTTCGAGCAGTTCTTC,CASSQDFEQFF,-,TRBV14,TRBJ2-1,many
TGCAGTGCTCTCCCGGGACAGGGGCACCCCGGCTACACCTTC,CSALPGQGHPGYTF,TRBD1,TRBV20-1,TRBJ1-2,many
TGCAGCGTCCAGCGGAGCTCCTACAATGAGCAGTTCTTC,CSVQRSSYNEQFF,-,TRBV29-1,TRBJ2-1,-
TGTGCCAGCAGCTTTAGCGGGAGTCTCTCCTACAATGAGCAGTTCTTC,CASSFSGSLSYNEQFF,TRBD2,TRBV7-8,TRBJ2-1,few
TGTGCCACCAGTGAGGGGGGTCACTCCTACAATGAGCAGTTCTTC,CATSEGGHSYNEQFF,-,TRBV24-1,TRBJ2-1,few
TGTGCCAGCAGCCTCTCCGGGACCAGGGCATCCTACAATGAGCAGTTCTTC,CASSLSGTRASYNEQFF,-,TRBV7-7,TRBJ2-1,many
TGTGCCAGCAGCTCTTTCCGAAGTGCCAATCAGCCCCAGCATTTT,CASSSFRSANQPQHF,-,TRBV7-2,TRBJ1-5,many
TGTGCCAGCAGGTTGGACAGATACGAGCAGTACTTC,CASRLDRYEQYF,-,TRBV12-3/TRBV12-4,TRBJ2-7,-
TGTGCCACCCAGAGGGACAGTATGCAAGAGACCCAGTACTTC,CATQRDSMQETQYF,TRBD1,TRBV27,TRBJ2-5,few
TGCGCCAGCAGCTGGGATTTAGCGGGAGCTGGAGATACGCAGTATTTT,CASSWDLAGAGDTQYF,TRBD2,TRBV5-1,TRBJ2-3,-
TGTGCCAGCTCACCCGGGTCCCTCAACACTGAAGCTTTCTTT,CASSPGSLNTEAFF,-,TRBV18,TRBJ1-1,many
TGTGCCAGCAGTTTAGTACACACCGGGGAGCTGTTTTTT,CASSLVHTGELFF,-,TRBV12-3/TRBV12-4,TRBJ2-2,-
TGTGCCAGCATGGGACAGGTCGGTGGCTACACCTTC,CASMGQVGGYTF,TRBD1,TRBV6-1,TRBJ1-2,many
TGTGCCAGCAGACGACTCGGTCAAGAGACCCAGTACTTC,CASRRLGQETQYF,-,TRBV6-1,TRBJ2-5,many
TGCGCCAGCAGCCAAGGATCGGGCCCTTCCTACAAGCAGTACTTC,CASSQGSGPSYKQYF,-,TRBV4-1,TRBJ2-7,-
TGCGCCAGCAGCGCTCAACAGGGGAGCACAGATACGCAGTATTTT,CASSAQQGSTDTQYF,TRBD1,TRBV5-1,TRBJ2-3,-
TGTGCCAGCAGCCCAACCACTAGCGGGTTCGTGCCGCAGTATTTT,CASSPTTSGFVPQYF,TRBD2,TRBV4-2,TRBJ2-3,-
TGTGCCAGCAGCCTCGTAGTTTCCTACAATGAGCAGTTCTTC,CASSLVVSYNEQFF,-,TRBV7-6,TRBJ2-1,many
TGCAGCGTTCGAAAGAATAGCGGGAGGAACACCGGGGAGCTGTTTTTT,CSVRKNSGRNTGELFF,TRBD2,TRBV29-1,TRBJ2-2,-
TGTGCCAGAGGACAGTCGAGGGATACGCAGTATTTT,CARGQSRDTQYF,-,TRBV2,TRBJ2-3,-
TGCGCCAGCAGCCAAGATCGGAATACGCAGTATTTT,CASSQDRNTQYF,-,TRBV4-1,TRBJ2-3,few
TGTGCCAGTAGTACAGACAGAGTCGGTAACTATGGCTACACCTTC,CASSTDRVGNYGYTF,-,TRBV19,TRBJ1-2,many
TGTGCCAGCAGTTACTCCGGGAACTCCTACGAGCAGTACTTC,CASSYSGNSYEQYF,-,TRBV11-2,TRBJ2-7,-